This TCR beta chain appears in the sequencing data of a study of PD-L1 blockade in urothelial cancer. Each patient gave between 1 and 8 samples of peripheral blood mononuclear cells, which were collected pretreatment and during treatment. Libraries were prepared by immunoSEQ multiplex PCR; TCRdb keeps only in-frame clonotypes and omits some of them. The sample includes some 54,000 clones, over 70% seen only once; the top ten take about 5.8%. V lost 4 bases and J lost 5, with 17 bases in between. This CDR3 is built from 15 residues. In germline, CDR1 is SGHTA, CDR2 FQGNSA. This sequence joins TRBV7-2 and TRBJ1-1; no clear D. This TCR was sampled from a man aged 35-49 years with urothelial cancer. The sample in question was PBMCs, obtained around atezolizumab (anti-PD-L1) treatment. CDR3 loop: CASSSLVAGMTEAFF. For the CDR3, the DNA is TGTGCCAGCAGCTCCCTTGTGGCAGGAATGACTGAAGCTTTCTTT. The entire variable domain, with the rest obtained from reference TRBV7-2 and TRBJ1-1, is as follows: GAGVSQSPSNKVTEKGKDVELRCDPISGHTALYWYRQSLGQGLEFLIYFQGNSAPDKSGLPSDRFSAERTGGSVSTLTIQRTQQEDSAVYLCASSSLVAGMTEAFFGQGTRLTVV.